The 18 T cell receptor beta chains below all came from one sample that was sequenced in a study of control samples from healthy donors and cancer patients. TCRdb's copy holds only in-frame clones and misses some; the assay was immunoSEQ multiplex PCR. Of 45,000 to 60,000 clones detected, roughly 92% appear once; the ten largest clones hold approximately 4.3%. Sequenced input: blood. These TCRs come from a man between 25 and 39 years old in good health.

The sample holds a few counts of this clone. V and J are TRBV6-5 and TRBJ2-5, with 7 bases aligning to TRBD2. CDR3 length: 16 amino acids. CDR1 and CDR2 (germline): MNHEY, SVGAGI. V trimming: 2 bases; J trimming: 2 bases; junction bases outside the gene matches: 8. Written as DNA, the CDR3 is TGTGCCAGCAGTTACCGGTCTAGCGGAGCACAAGAGACCCAGTACTTC. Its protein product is CASSYRSSGAQETQYF.

CDR3 sequence (DNA): TGTGCCAGCTCACCCCAGCCTCTAGCGGGGGGCGGCAAAAACATTCAGTACTTC. It yields the protein CASSPQPLAGGGKNIQYF. The chain employs TRBV18 and TRBJ2-4, with TRBD2 matching 11 bases. Germline values: CDR1 KGHSH, CDR2 LQKENI. CDR3 length: 18 residues. Trimming cost V 3 bases and J 3 bases; bases outside gene matches: 10.

The CDR3 sequence: CAGTGRSSYNSPLHF. The CDR3, as DNA: TGTGCTGGGACGGGGAGAAGCTCCTATAATTCACCCCTCCACTTT. This chain connects TRBV30 to TRBJ1-6; tentative D call: TRBD1 (5 bases). Germline CDR1 GTSNPN, CDR2 SVGIG (reference sequence). The CDR3 has 15 residues.

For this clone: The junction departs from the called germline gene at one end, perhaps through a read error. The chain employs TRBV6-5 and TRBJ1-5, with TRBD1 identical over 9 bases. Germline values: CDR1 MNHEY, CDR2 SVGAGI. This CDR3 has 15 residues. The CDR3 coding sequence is TGTACCAGCAGCCAAGGGACAGGGCTGGGTCAGCCCCAGCATTTT. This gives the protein CTSSQGTGLGQPQHF.

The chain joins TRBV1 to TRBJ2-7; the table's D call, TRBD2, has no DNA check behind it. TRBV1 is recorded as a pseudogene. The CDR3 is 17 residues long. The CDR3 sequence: CTSSLLGLAGKLYEQYF. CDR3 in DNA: TGCACCAGCAGCCTCCTGGGACTAGCGGGAAAACTCTACGAGCAGTACTTC.

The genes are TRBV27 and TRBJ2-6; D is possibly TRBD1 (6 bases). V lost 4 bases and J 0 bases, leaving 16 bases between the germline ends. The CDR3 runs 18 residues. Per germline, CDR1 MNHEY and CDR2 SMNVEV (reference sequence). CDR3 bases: TGTGCCAGCAGTTACCAGGGACAACTTAACTCTGGGGCCAACGTCCTGACTTTC. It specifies CASSYQGQLNSGANVLTF.

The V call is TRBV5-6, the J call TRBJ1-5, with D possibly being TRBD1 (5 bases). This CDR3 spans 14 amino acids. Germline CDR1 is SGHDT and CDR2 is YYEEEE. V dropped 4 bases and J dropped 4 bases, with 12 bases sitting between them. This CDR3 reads CASSPGGGNQPQHF. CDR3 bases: TGTGCCAGCAGCCCGGGGGGTGGGAATCAGCCCCAGCATTTT. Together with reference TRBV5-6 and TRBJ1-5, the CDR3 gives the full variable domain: DAGVTQSPTHLIKTRGQQVTLRCSPKSGHDTVSWYQQALGQGPQFIFQYYEEEERQRGNFPDRFSGHQFPNYSSELNVNALLLGDSALYLCASSPGGGNQPQHFGDGTRLSIL.

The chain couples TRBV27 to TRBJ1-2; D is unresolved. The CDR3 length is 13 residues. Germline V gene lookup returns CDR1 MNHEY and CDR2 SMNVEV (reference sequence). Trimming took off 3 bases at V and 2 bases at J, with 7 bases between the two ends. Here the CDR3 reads CASSFGRNYGYTF. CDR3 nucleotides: TGTGCCAGCAGTTTTGGGAGGAACTATGGCTACACCTTC.

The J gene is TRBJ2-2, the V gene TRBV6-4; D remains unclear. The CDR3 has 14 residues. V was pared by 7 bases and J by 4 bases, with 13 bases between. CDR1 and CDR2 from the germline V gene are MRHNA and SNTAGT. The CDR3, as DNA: TGTGCCAGCACTAGGTCGGCCGGCACCGGGGAGCTGTTTTTT. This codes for CASTRSAGTGELFF.

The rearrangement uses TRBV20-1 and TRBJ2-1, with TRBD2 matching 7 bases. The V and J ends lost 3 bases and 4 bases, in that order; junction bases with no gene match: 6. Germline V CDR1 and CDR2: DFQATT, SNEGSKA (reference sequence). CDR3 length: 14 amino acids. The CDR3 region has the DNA TGCAGTGCTAGTCGCGCGGGAGCATACAATGAGCAGTTCTTC. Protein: CSASRAGAYNEQFF.

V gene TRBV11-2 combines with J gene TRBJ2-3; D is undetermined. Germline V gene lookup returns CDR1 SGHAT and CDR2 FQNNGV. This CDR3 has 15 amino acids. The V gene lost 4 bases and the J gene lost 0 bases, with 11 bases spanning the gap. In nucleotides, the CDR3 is TGTGCCAGCAGCTCTGGGCCACCTAGCACAGATACGCAGTATTTT. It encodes CASSSGPPSTDTQYF.

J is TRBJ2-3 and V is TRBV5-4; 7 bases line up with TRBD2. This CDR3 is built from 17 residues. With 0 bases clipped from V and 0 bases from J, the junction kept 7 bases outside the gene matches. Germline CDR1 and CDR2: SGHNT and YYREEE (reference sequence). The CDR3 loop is CASSLVLAGASTDTQYF. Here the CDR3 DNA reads TGTGCCAGCAGCTTGGTCTTAGCGGGCGCGAGCACAGATACGCAGTATTTT.

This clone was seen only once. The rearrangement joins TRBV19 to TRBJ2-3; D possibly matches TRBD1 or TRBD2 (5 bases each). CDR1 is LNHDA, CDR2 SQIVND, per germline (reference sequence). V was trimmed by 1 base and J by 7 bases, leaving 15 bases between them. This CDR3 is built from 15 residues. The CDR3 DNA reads TGTGCCAGTAGTATAGGGGGACGGGCGTCGAATACGCAGTATTTT. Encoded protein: CASSIGGRASNTQYF.

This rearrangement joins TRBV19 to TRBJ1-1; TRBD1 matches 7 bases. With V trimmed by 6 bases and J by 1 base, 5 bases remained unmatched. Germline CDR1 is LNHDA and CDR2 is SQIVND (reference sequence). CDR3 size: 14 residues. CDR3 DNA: TGTGCCAGTAGCCCCGGGGACAGGAACACTGAAGCTTTCTTT. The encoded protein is CASSPGDRNTEAFF.

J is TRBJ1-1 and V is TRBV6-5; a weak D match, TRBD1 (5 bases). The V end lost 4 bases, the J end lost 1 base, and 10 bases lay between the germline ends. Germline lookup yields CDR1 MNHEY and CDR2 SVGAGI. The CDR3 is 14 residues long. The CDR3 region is CASSWGTGNTEAFF. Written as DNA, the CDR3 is TGTGCCAGCAGTTGGGGAACAGGGAACACTGAAGCTTTCTTT.

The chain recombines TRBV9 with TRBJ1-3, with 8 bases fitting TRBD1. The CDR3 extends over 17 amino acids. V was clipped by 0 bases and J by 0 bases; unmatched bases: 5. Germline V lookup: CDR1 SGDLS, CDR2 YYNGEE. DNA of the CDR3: TGTGCCAGCAGCGTAGTTGGCAGGGGGCTCTCTGGAAACACCATATATTTT. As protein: CASSVVGRGLSGNTIYF.

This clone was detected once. CDR3 in DNA: TGTGCCACCAGTGACCCAAGGGGTGTCTTGGCGGGACACACGATCTCTGGGGCCAACGTCCTGACTTTC. Its translation: CATSDPRGVLAGHTISGANVLTF. The chain couples TRBV24-1 to TRBJ2-6, with D perhaps matching TRBD1 or TRBD2 (6 bases each). CDR3 size: 23 residues. Trimming stripped 4 bases from V and 0 bases from J, with 30 bases between. The germline CDR1 and CDR2 sequences are KGHDR and SFDVKD.

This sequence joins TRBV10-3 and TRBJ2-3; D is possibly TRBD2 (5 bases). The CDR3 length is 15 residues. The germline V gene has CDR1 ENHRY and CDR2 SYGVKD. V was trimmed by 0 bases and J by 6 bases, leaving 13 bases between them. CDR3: CAISESTRSSDTQYF. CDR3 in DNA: TGTGCCATCAGTGAGTCGACGAGGTCTAGCGATACGCAGTATTTT.